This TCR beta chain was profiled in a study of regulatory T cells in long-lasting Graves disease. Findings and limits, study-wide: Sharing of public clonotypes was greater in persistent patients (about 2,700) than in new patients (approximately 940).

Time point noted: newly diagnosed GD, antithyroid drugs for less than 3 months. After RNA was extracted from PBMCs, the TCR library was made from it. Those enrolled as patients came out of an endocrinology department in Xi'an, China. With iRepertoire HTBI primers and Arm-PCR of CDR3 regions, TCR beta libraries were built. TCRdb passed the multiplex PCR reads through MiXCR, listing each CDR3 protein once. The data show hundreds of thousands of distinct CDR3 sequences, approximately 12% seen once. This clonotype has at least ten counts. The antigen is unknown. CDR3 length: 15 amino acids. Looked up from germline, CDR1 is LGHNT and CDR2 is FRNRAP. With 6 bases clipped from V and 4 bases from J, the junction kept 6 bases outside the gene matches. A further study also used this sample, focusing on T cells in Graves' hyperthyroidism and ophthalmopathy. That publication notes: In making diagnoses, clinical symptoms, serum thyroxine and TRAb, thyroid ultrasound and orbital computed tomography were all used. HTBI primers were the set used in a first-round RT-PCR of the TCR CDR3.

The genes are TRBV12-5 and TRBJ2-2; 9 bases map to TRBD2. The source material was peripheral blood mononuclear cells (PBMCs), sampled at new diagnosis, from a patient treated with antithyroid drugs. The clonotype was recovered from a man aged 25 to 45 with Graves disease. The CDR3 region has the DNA TGTGCTAGTGGGAAGGGACTAGCCTCCACCGGGGAGCTGTTTTTT. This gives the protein CASGKGLASTGELFF.